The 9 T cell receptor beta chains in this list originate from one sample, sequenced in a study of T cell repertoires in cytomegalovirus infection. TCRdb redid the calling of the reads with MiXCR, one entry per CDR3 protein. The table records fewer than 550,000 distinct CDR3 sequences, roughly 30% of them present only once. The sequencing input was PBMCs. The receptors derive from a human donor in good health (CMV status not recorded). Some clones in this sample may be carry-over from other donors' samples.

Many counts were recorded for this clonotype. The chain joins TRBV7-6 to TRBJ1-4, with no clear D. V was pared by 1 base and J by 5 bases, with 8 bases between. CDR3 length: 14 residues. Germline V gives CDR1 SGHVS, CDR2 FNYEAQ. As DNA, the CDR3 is TGTGCCAGCAGCTTAGAGTTGGGAAATGAAAAACTGTTTTTT. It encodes CASSLELGNEKLFF.

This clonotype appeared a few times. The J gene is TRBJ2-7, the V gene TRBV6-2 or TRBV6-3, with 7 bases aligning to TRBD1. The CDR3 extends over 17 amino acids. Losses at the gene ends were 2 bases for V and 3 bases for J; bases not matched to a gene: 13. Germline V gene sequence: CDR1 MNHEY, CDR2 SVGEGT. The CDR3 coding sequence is TGTGCCAGCAGTTACGCCCCAAACAGGGGCCTATACTACGAGCAGTACTTC. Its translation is CASSYAPNRGLYYEQYF.

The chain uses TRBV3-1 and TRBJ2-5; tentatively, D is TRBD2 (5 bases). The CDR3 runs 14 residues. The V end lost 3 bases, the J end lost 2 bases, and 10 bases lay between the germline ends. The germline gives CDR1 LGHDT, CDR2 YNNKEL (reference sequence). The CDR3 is CASSHLGLQETQYF. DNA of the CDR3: TGTGCCAGCAGCCACCTCGGACTTCAAGAGACCCAGTACTTC.

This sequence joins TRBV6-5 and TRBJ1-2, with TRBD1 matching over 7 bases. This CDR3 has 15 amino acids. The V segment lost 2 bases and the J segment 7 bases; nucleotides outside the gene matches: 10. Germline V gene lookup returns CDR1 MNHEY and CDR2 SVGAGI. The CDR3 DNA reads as TGTGCCAGCAGTTACGAGGCAGGGGGGCGCGGTGGCTACACCTTC. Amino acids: CASSYEAGGRGGYTF.

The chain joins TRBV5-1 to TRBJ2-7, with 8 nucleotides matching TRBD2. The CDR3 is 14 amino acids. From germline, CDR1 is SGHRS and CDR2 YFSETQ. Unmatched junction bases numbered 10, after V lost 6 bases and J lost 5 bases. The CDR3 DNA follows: TGCGCCAGCACCCCGGGGGGGGGCTCTCACGAGCAGTACTTC. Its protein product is CASTPGGGSHEQYF.

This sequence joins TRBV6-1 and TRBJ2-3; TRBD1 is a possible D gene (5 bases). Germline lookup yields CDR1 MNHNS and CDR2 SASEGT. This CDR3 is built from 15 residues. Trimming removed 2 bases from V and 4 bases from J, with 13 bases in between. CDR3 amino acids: CASSEQGFAADTQYF. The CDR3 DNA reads TGTGCCAGCAGTGAACAGGGCTTCGCGGCAGATACGCAGTATTTT.

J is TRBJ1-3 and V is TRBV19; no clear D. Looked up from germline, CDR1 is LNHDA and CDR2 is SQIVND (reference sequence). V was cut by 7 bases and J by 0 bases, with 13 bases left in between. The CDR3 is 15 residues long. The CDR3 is CASTTDRFSGNTIYF. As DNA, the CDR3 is TGTGCCAGTACCACGGACCGCTTCTCTGGAAACACCATATATTTT.

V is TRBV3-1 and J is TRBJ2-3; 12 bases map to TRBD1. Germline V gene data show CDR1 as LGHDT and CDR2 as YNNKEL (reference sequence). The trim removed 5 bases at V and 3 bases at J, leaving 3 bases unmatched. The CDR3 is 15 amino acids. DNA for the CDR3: TGTGCCAGCAGCGGGGACAGGGGGCCGACAGATACGCAGTATTTT. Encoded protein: CASSGDRGPTDTQYF.

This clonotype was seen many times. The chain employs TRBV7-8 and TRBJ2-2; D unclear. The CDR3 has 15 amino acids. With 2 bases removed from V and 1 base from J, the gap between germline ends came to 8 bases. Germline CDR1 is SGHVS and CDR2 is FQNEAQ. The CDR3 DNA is TGTGCCAGCAGCTTAAAGGGTCTGAACACCGGGGAGCTGTTTTTT. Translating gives CASSLKGLNTGELFF. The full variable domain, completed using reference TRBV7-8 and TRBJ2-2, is GAGVSQSPRYKVAKRGQDVALRCDPISGHVSLFWYQQALGQGPEFLTYFQNEAQLDKSGLPSDRFFAERPEGSVSTLKIQRTQQEDSAVYLCASSLKGLNTGELFFGEGSRLTVL.